The 10 T cell receptor beta chains listed next were all sequenced from one sample in a study of glioma-infiltrating T cells (dated by TCRdb to the mid-2010s). Sequencing was carried out with an Illumina MiSeq. TCR alpha and beta CDR3 regions were amplified with the iRepertoire nested amplicon-rescue multiplex PCR (arm-PCR) platform from RNA. TCRdb passed the public sequencing reads through fastp at Q25 and MiXCR, retaining productive beta sequences. For every CDR3 protein sequence, its rows merge into one entry that carries the most common genes and DNA. This sample has about 3,900 distinct CDR3 sequences in its table, and approximately 90% of those were observed once. The top ten clones comprise more than 20% of the sample. What was sequenced was glioma tissue, nonneoplastic brain tissue, or PBMCs (not recorded which). The receptors stem from a human donor with low-grade glioma or glioblastoma, undergoing nonglioma brain surgery, or in good health (not recorded which).

Comment on this clonotype: This beta chain is an unintended read in a library built for alpha chains; its size means little. The V call is TRBV20-1, the J call TRBJ2-3; D uncertain. Germline lookup yields CDR1 DFQATT and CDR2 SNEGSKA (reference sequence). The CDR3 spans 14 residues. Deletions cut 3 bases from V and 6 bases from J, with 16 bases between. The CDR3 region has the DNA TGCAGTGCTAGGCTGCCCTGGGTTTCGGATACGCAGTATTTT. Its translation: CSARLPWVSDTQYF.

The sample holds one count of this clonotype. This beta chain is an unintended read in a library built for alpha chains; its size means little. The chain uses TRBV20-1 and TRBJ2-3; TRBD2 matches 11 bases. J gave up 1 base and V 7 bases, and 4 bases lay outside the gene matches. Germline CDR1 and CDR2: DFQATT and SNEGSKA (reference sequence). This CDR3 is built from 14 residues. The CDR3 DNA reads as TGCAGTGTCAGGACTAGCGGGCGCACAGATACGCAGTATTTT. It encodes CSVRTSGRTDTQYF.

A remark on this clonotype: A library made for alpha chains picked up this beta chain off target, so its size means little. V is TRBV20-1 and J is TRBJ2-3; 11 nucleotides match TRBD2. This CDR3 spans 15 amino acids. V lost 4 bases and J lost 2; bases outside the gene matches: 5. Germline assignment: CDR1 DFQATT and CDR2 SNEGSKA (reference sequence). The CDR3 protein is CSATGLAGITDTQYF. CDR3 DNA: TGCAGTGCTACCGGACTAGCGGGTATCACAGATACGCAGTATTTT.

Worth noting for this clonotype: This beta chain is an unintended read in a library built for alpha chains; its size means little. V usage is TRBV2 and J usage is TRBJ2-3; D unclear. Germline V lookup: CDR1 SNHLY, CDR2 FYNNEI. This CDR3 comprises 14 residues. V lost 8 bases, J lost 0 bases, and 12 bases lay in between. Here the CDR3 reads CASGKVSSTDTQYF. The CDR3 nucleotides are TGTGCCAGCGGAAAGGTTTCTAGCACAGATACGCAGTATTTT.

With respect to this clonotype: At one boundary the junction diverges from the germline segment, which might be a read error. The library was prepared for alpha chains; this beta chain is a stray read, so its frequency means little. The chain uses TRBV7-2 and TRBJ2-1, with TRBD2 as a possible D gene (6 bases). The germline CDR1 and CDR2 sequences are SGHTA and FQGNSA. The CDR3 consists of 15 residues. The CDR3 reads CASSRGESSYNEQSF. CDR3 coding DNA: TGTGCCAGCAGCCGCGGGGAAAGCTCCTACAATGAGCAGTCCTTC.

In this sample, this clonotype turned up once. Because this beta chain is a stray read in a library intended to capture alpha chains, its abundance should not be given much weight. The CDR3 nucleotides are TGTGCCACCAGCAGAGATACGGAAGGGGGCTACACCTTC. It specifies CATSRDTEGGYTF. The V gene is TRBV15, the J gene TRBJ1-2; the D is unclear. Trimming took 0 bases from V and 8 from J, leaving 10 bases between them. This CDR3 has 13 amino acids. In germline, CDR1 is LNHNV, CDR2 YYDKDF (reference sequence).

Points on this clonotype: The library was designed around alpha chains, so this beta chain is a stray read whose abundance carries little weight. This rearrangement joins TRBV28 to TRBJ2-5; no firm D call. CDR3 size: 14 residues. V was cut by 4 bases and J by 1 base, with 10 bases left in between. Germline V CDR1 and CDR2: MDHEN, SYDVKM. The DNA for the CDR3 is TGTGCCAGCAGTTCAACCGGGCCCCAAGAGACCCAGTACTTC. Its protein product is CASSSTGPQETQYF. The full variable domain, with the rest looked up from reference TRBV28 and TRBJ2-5, is DVKVTQSSRYLVKRTGEKVFLECVQDMDHENMFWYRQDPGLGLRLIYFSYDVKMKEKGDIPEGYSVSREKKERFSLILESASTNQTSMYLCASSSTGPQETQYFGPGTRLLVL.

A word on this clonotype: This beta chain lies outside the target of a library built for alpha chains; its clone size means little. The chain uses TRBV20-1 and TRBJ2-1, with D possibly being TRBD1 or TRBD2 (5 bases each). Germline V gene lookup returns CDR1 DFQATT and CDR2 SNEGSKA (reference sequence). V lost 6 bases to trimming and J lost 1 base, with 19 bases between them. This CDR3 spans 16 amino acids. For the CDR3, the DNA is TGCAGTGCCCGAGGGGTCAGGGAGTGGTCCTACAATGAGCAGTTCTTC. This gives the protein CSARGVREWSYNEQFF.

About this clonotype: This beta chain appears as a stray read in a library generated for alpha chains; its size is not informative. V is TRBV6-5 and J is TRBJ2-5; the D gene is possibly TRBD1 (6 bases). CDR1 and CDR2 from the germline V gene are MNHEY and SVGAGI. V lost 0 bases to trimming and J lost 0 bases, with 20 bases between them. The CDR3 length is 19 residues. The CDR3 loop reads CASSYSSTPTGQYQETQYF. In DNA, the CDR3 is TGTGCCAGCAGTTACTCGAGCACACCCACAGGGCAGTACCAAGAGACCCAGTACTTC.

Points on this clonotype: The size of this beta chain means little, since it is a stray read in a library made for alpha chains. The chain recombines TRBV27 with TRBJ1-5; weak D call: TRBD1 (6 bases). Trimming pared 6 bases from V and 4 bases from J, leaving 16 bases between. Germline loops: CDR1 MNHEY, CDR2 SMNVEV (reference sequence). This CDR3 comprises 15 residues. This CDR3 reads CASRTGQGPNQPQHF. CDR3 DNA sequence: TGTGCCAGCAGGACAGGACAAGGCCCAAATCAGCCCCAGCATTTT.